The 5 T cell receptor beta chains listed next were all sequenced from one sample in a study of T-cell memory formation after mild COVID-19. TCRdb itself ran the 5' RACE reads through MiXCR, one entry per CDR3 protein. The table lists 150,000 to 200,000 distinct CDR3 sequences, about a fifth of them singletons, with about 23% in the top ten. What was sequenced was PBMCs or a T cell subset sorted from them (not recorded which). These receptors were collected from an adult woman who had mild COVID-19 (a few samples of this study predate the infection). Cell type and time point are not known.

This clonotype was observed a handful of times. The chain joins TRBV24-1 to TRBJ2-2; 11 positions agree with TRBD1. The junction had 4 bases not matched to a gene; V was cut back by 3 bases and J by 2 bases. CDR3 length equals 17 residues. Looked up from germline, CDR1 is KGHDR and CDR2 is SFDVKD. CDR3 protein: CATSDHWTGGNTGELFF. The CDR3 bases are TGTGCCACCAGTGATCACTGGACAGGGGGCAACACCGGGGAGCTGTTTTTT.

This clonotype was counted only a few times. CDR3 region: CASSVGSGPDQPQHF. The CDR3, as DNA: TGTGCCAGCAGCGTAGGCTCAGGGCCCGATCAGCCCCAGCATTTT. The chain has TRBV9 and TRBJ1-5; D possibly corresponds to TRBD1 (5 bases). Germline V lookup: CDR1 SGDLS, CDR2 YYNGEE. The CDR3 runs 15 residues. Trimming cost V 0 bases and J 5 bases, with 12 bases left between them.

This chain uses TRBV7-6 with TRBJ2-7; 9 bases match TRBD1. CDR1 is SGHVS, CDR2 FNYEAQ, per germline. V gave up 5 bases and J gave up 8 bases; unmatched junction bases: 13. The CDR3 loop spans 15 amino acids. The CDR3 coding sequence is TGTGCCAGCAGCCAATTTGTCGTGGGACAGGGTCAGCAGTACTTC. Translated, it gives CASSQFVVGQGQQYF.

This clonotype was recorded a few times. The chain joins TRBV7-6 to TRBJ2-1, with D unclear. Trimming took 1 base from V and 5 from J, leaving 9 bases between them. CDR3 length equals 14 residues. CDR1 SGHVS and CDR2 FNYEAQ come from the germline V gene. DNA of the CDR3: TGTGCCAGCAGCTTAGTAGCTGGAGACAATGAGCAGTTCTTC. Residues: CASSLVAGDNEQFF.

This chain joins TRBV20-1 and TRBJ1-1; the D is unclear. The CDR3 runs 11 residues. V lost 6 bases and J 5 bases, leaving 10 bases between the germline ends. Germline lookup yields CDR1 DFQATT and CDR2 SNEGSKA (reference sequence). This CDR3 is CSADDLTEAFF. The CDR3 region has the DNA TGCAGTGCAGATGACCTTACTGAAGCTTTCTTT.